Listed below are T cell receptor beta chains from one sample, sequenced in a study of CD8 T cells in ankylosing spondylitis. MiXCR, applied by TCRdb to the 5' RACE reads, yields one record per CDR3 protein. The sample has roughly 230,000 distinct CDR3 sequences, about a sixth seen once; the top ten hold over 25%. The sequencing sample was made of blood, either unsorted or a sorted T cell fraction (not recorded which). All receptors derive from a male donor with ankylosing spondylitis or in good health (not recorded which). Both conserved end residues are part of each CDR3. Each record gives: clone size, V gene, J gene, D gene, CDR3 protein, CDR3 DNA. D genes are given only for firm matches. Clone size is shown for a subset of rows, as once, few, many or a class of expanded clone.

.	TRBV7-2	TRBJ2-7	.	CASSEIADYYEQYF	TGTGCCAGCAGCGAGATAGCGGATTACTACGAGCAGTACTTC
many	TRBV7-6	TRBJ1-1	.	CASSRGTLNTEAFF	TGTGCCAGCAGCCGAGGGACTCTGAACACTGAAGCTTTCTTT
few	TRBV7-7	TRBJ2-2	TRBD1	CASSSSTGDTGELFF	TGTGCTAGCAGCTCCTCGACAGGGGACACCGGGGAGCTGTTTTTT
few	TRBV10-3	TRBJ2-3	TRBD2	CAINPQAGVPGADTQYF	TGTGCCATCAACCCTCAGGCGGGAGTTCCCGGGGCGGATACGCAGTATTTT
few	TRBV6-5	TRBJ2-1	TRBD2	CASNYWREENEQFF	TGTGCCAGCAACTACTGGCGGGAGGAAAATGAGCAGTTCTTC
many	TRBV6-5	TRBJ2-7	TRBD1	CASSTDRGEQYF	TGTGCCAGCAGTACAGACAGGGGCGAGCAGTACTTC
few	TRBV14	TRBJ2-5	.	CASSQDLHSQETQYF	TGTGCCAGCAGCCAAGATCTTCACAGCCAAGAGACCCAGTACTTC
.	TRBV7-3	TRBJ2-2	.	CASSLGVGGDTGELFF	TGTGCCAGCAGCTTAGGGGTTGGTGGAGACACCGGGGAGCTGTTTTTT
.	TRBV7-6	TRBJ2-2	TRBD1	CASSAETGGIGELFF	TGTGCCAGCAGCGCGGAAACAGGGGGCATCGGGGAGCTGTTTTTT
.	TRBV14	TRBJ2-1	.	CASSQLQPIYNEQFF	TGTGCCAGCAGCCAACTACAACCCATTTACAATGAGCAGTTCTTC
.	TRBV19	TRBJ2-1	.	CASSGGEPSYNEQFF	TGTGCCAGTAGCGGAGGGGAACCCTCATACAATGAGCAGTTCTTC
many	TRBV29-1	TRBJ2-4	.	CSVETGAKNIQYF	TGCAGCGTTGAGACGGGTGCCAAAAACATTCAGTACTTC
.	TRBV12-3/TRBV12-4	TRBJ2-5	.	CASSPAMGETQYF	TGTGCCAGCAGTCCCGCTATGGGAGAGACCCAGTACTTC
.	TRBV5-1	TRBJ1-1	.	CASSSELTVMNTEAFF	TGCGCCAGCAGCTCCGAATTGACGGTCATGAACACTGAAGCTTTCTTT
.	TRBV9	TRBJ2-5	.	CASSGRVGETQYF	TGTGCCAGCAGCGGGAGAGTTGGGGAGACCCAGTACTTC
.	TRBV29-1	TRBJ2-7	.	CSVGSTGPHYEQYF	TGCAGCGTTGGAAGCACAGGGCCCCACTACGAGCAGTACTTC
.	TRBV20-1	TRBJ2-5	TRBD2	CSARDRGLARLKRTQYF	TGCAGTGCTAGAGATAGGGGACTAGCGCGACTGAAGAGAACCCAGTACTTC
many	TRBV29-1	TRBJ2-1	TRBD2	CSVEPSGSSYNEQFF	TGCAGCGTAGAGCCTAGCGGGAGCTCCTACAATGAGCAGTTCTTC
few	TRBV27	TRBJ2-1	TRBD1	CASSTGTGASYNEQFF	TGTGCCAGCAGTACCGGGACAGGGGCATCCTACAATGAGCAGTTCTTC
.	TRBV25-1	TRBJ1-2	.	CASSELGDYGYTF	TGTGCCAGCAGTGAATTGGGGGACTATGGCTACACCTTC
few	TRBV7-2	TRBJ2-7	TRBD2	CASSDRLAGYSYEQYF	TGTGCCAGCAGCGACAGACTAGCGGGGTACTCCTACGAGCAGTACTTC
few	TRBV29-1	TRBJ1-1	.	CSVVGGYLMNTEAFF	TGCAGCGTTGTGGGAGGGTACCTCATGAACACTGAAGCTTTCTTT
.	TRBV7-9	TRBJ2-7	TRBD2	CASSGASGRPGYEQYF	TGTGCCAGCAGCGGGGCTAGCGGGAGGCCTGGCTACGAGCAGTACTTC
.	TRBV6-1	TRBJ2-5	TRBD2	CASSPHGDAGGRETQYF	TGTGCCAGCAGTCCACATGGGGATGCGGGAGGCCGCGAGACCCAGTACTTC
.	TRBV5-6	TRBJ1-1	.	CASSSVSGTEAFF	TGTGCCAGCAGTTCCGTCTCGGGGACTGAAGCTTTCTTT
few	TRBV2	TRBJ2-7	.	CASRAGRDEQYF	TGTGCCAGCAGGGCGGGGCGCGACGAGCAGTACTTC
.	TRBV5-5	TRBJ2-7	TRBD1	CASSFSPGQGAYEQYF	TGTGCCAGCAGCTTTTCCCCGGGACAGGGGGCATACGAGCAGTACTTC
few	TRBV4-3	TRBJ2-7	.	CASSLSTGTGYEQYF	TGCGCCAGCAGCCTATCTACCGGGACTGGCTACGAGCAGTACTTC
.	TRBV20-1	TRBJ2-7	.	CSAGGGGEQYF	TGCAGTGCTGGGGGAGGAGGCGAGCAGTACTTC
.	TRBV5-1	TRBJ1-6	.	CASSSQEQLGSPLHF	TGCGCCAGCAGCTCGCAGGAGCAATTGGGTTCACCCCTCCACTTT
few	TRBV4-3	TRBJ2-1	.	CASSQESSKWRFF	TGCGCCAGCAGCCAAGAGTCCTCTAAGTGGCGGTTCTTC
.	TRBV24-1	TRBJ2-5	TRBD1	CATRGTGSETQYF	TGTGCCACCAGGGGGACAGGCTCAGAGACCCAGTACTTC
.	TRBV12-3/TRBV12-4	TRBJ2-3	TRBD2	CASSFDPGGTDTQYF	TGTGCCAGCAGTTTTGACCCGGGGGGAACAGATACGCAGTATTTT
.	TRBV12-5	TRBJ1-1	.	CASGSGLGTEAFF	TGTGCTAGTGGATCAGGGTTGGGCACTGAAGCTTTCTTT
.	TRBV7-8	TRBJ2-2	TRBD2	CASSSMGLANTGELFF	TGTGCCAGCAGCTCAATGGGACTAGCGAACACCGGGGAGCTGTTTTTT
.	TRBV9	TRBJ2-1	TRBD2	CASSDGTSGRQQFF	TGTGCCAGCAGCGACGGGACTAGCGGGCGGCAGCAGTTCTTC
.	TRBV4-2	TRBJ2-7	TRBD2	CASSQEATSGHEQYF	TGTGCCAGCAGCCAAGAGGCGACTAGCGGCCACGAGCAGTACTTC
.	TRBV4-3	TRBJ2-7	.	CASSQEGLANYEQYF	TGCGCCAGCAGCCAAGAAGGCCTAGCCAACTACGAGCAGTACTTC
few	TRBV5-5	TRBJ2-2	.	CASSLERTKAGELFF	TGTGCCAGCAGCTTGGAGCGGACCAAGGCCGGGGAGCTGTTTTTT
.	TRBV27	TRBJ1-6	.	CASSPGVMSSPLHF	TGTGCCAGCAGTCCAGGGGTCATGAGTTCACCCCTCCACTTT
.	TRBV10-2	TRBJ2-3	TRBD2	CASSEPGGLYTQYF	TGCGCCAGCAGTGAGCCGGGGGGACTTTATACGCAGTATTTT
.	TRBV6-2/TRBV6-3	TRBJ2-5	TRBD1	CASSYSGQGEETQYF	TGTGCCAGCAGTTACTCGGGACAGGGTGAGGAGACCCAGTACTTC
many	TRBV7-2	TRBJ2-3	TRBD2	CASSLPGLAKDTQYF	TGTGCCAGCAGCCTCCCGGGACTAGCGAAAGATACGCAGTATTTT
many	TRBV5-6	TRBJ1-6	.	CASSLRNSPLHF	TGTGCCAGCAGCTTGAGAAATTCACCCCTCCACTTT
many	TRBV5-1	TRBJ2-7	.	CASSSQGGEQYF	TGCGCCAGCAGCTCACAGGGAGGCGAGCAGTACTTC
.	TRBV12-3/TRBV12-4	TRBJ2-2	TRBD1	CASTPGGPDLRKLFF	TGTGCCAGCACGCCAGGGGGCCCCGACTTAAGGAAGCTGTTTTTT
.	TRBV20-1	TRBJ2-7	.	CSARPRERALSYEQYF	TGCAGTGCTAGACCTCGGGAGCGGGCCCTATCCTACGAGCAGTACTTC
many	TRBV20-1	TRBJ1-2	.	CSARDDAVGYTF	TGCAGTGCTAGAGACGATGCAGTCGGCTACACCTTC
.	TRBV4-1	TRBJ2-1	TRBD2	CASSPPGLAVQTTSYNEQFF	TGCGCCAGCAGCCCACCGGGACTAGCGGTGCAGACCACCTCCTACAATGAGCAGTTCTTC
few	TRBV12-3/TRBV12-4	TRBJ1-1	TRBD1	CASRTGGNTEAFF	TGTGCCAGCAGAACAGGGGGGAACACTGAAGCTTTCTTT
.	TRBV11-2	TRBJ2-3	TRBD2	CASSSEPGGGDTQYF	TGTGCCAGCAGCTCCGAACCGGGCGGGGGAGATACGCAGTATTTT
many	TRBV12-5	TRBJ2-1	.	CASGLVLGTPSYNEQFF	TGTGCTAGTGGTTTGGTTCTTGGGACCCCCTCCTACAATGAGCAGTTCTTC
many	TRBV29-1	TRBJ2-1	TRBD2	CSVVGREADEQFF	TGCAGCGTTGTGGGACGGGAGGCGGATGAGCAGTTCTTC
.	TRBV19	TRBJ2-2	.	CASMSGELFF	TGTGCCAGTATGTCCGGGGAGCTGTTTTTT
many	TRBV12-3/TRBV12-4	TRBJ2-7	.	CASTLPHGSGVYEQYF	TGTGCCAGCACCCTCCCACATGGGTCCGGGGTCTACGAGCAGTACTTC